This T cell receptor (beta chain) came from a study of technical replicates of blood from a few donors. This CDR3 spans 14 amino acids. With 3 bases removed from V and 3 bases from J, the gap between germline ends came to 12 bases. Germline V gene sequence: CDR1 SGDLS, CDR2 YYNGEE. The table came from immunoSEQ multiplex PCR; TCRdb's copy has only in-frame clones and leaves some out. There are about 56,000 clones in the sample; more than 90% occur only once, and about 3% lies in the top ten. V gene TRBV9 combines with J gene TRBJ1-1; TRBD1 might be the D (6 bases). This receptor was taken from a human donor in good health. Some clones in this sample may be carry-over from other donors' samples. The source material was PBMCs. In DNA form, the CDR3 reads TGTGCCAGCAGCGCAGAGGGACACTACACTGAAGCTTTCTTT. Translated, it gives CASSAEGHYTEAFF. The full variable domain, its missing parts supplied by reference TRBV9 and TRBJ1-1, is DSGVTQTPKHLITATGQRVTLRCSPRSGDLSVYWYQQSLDQGLQFLIQYYNGEERAKGNILERFSAQQFPDLHSELNLSSLELGDSALYFCASSAEGHYTEAFFGQGTRLTVV.